The rows below give T cell receptor beta chains drawn from one sample of a study of CD8+ T cells in alopecia areata. Using immunoSEQ multiplex PCR, the repertoire was profiled, and TCRdb retains in-frame clones only, with some absent. The table has roughly 190,000 clones, 50% to 60% seen once. The sample was CD4+ T cells sorted from blood, taken at week 4, from a patient treated with tofacitinib. Receptors were obtained from a human donor with alopecia areata. Both conserved end residues are part of each CDR3. A D gene is named only where the DNA matches it firmly. Clone size, where shown, is once, few, many, or a class for clones that have expanded.

>few|13|-|TRBJ2-1|TRBV5-1
TGCGCCAGCAGCTTGGACAATTACAATGAGCAGTTCTTC
CASSLDNYNEQFF
>-|10|-|TRBJ2-7|TRBV20-1
TGCAGTGCCTACCAATACGAGCAGTACTTC
CSAYQYEQYF
>once|16|-|TRBJ2-3|TRBV25-1
TGTGCCAGCAGTACCCCACTAGCTGGGAGCACAGATACGCAGTATTTT
CASSTPLAGSTDTQYF
>once|14|TRBD1|TRBJ1-1|TRBV15
TGTGCCACCAGCAGAGATTTCGGGGACAGTGAAGCTTTCTTT
CATSRDFGDSEAFF
>few|13|-|TRBJ1-1|TRBV6-6
TGTGCCAGCAGTTACCCCCGGGACGCTGAAGCTTTCTTT
CASSYPRDAEAFF
>-|15|-|TRBJ2-4|TRBV27
TGTGCCAGCAGTCCCTCGACAGGGAGGAGAAACATTCAGTACTTC
CASSPSTGRRNIQYF
>-|13|-|TRBJ1-1|TRBV29-1
TGCAGCGTTGCTCGACGGATGAACACTGAAGCTTTCTTT
CSVARRMNTEAFF
>-|13|-|TRBJ1-1|TRBV6-5
TGTGCCAGCAGTTACTCGACAGTGACTGAAGCTTTCTTT
CASSYSTVTEAFF
>-|13|-|TRBJ2-3|TRBV29-1
TGCAGCGTGCCGCCCGGTTTCACAGATACGCAGTATTTT
CSVPPGFTDTQYF
>-|14|-|TRBJ2-4|TRBV29-1
TGCAGCGTTGAAGGGGTGTTAGCCAAAAACATTCAGTACTTC
CSVEGVLAKNIQYF
>-|16|TRBD2|TRBJ2-3|TRBV4-2
TGTGCCAGCAGCCAAGAATTAGCGGGTCATACAGATACGCAGTATTTT
CASSQELAGHTDTQYF
>few|13|-|TRBJ1-4|TRBV7-3
TGTGCCAGCAGCTTAACGGAGGGTGGAAAACTGTTTTTT
CASSLTEGGKLFF
>-|14|TRBD1|TRBJ1-4|TRBV7-2
TGTGCCAGCAGCTCGACAGGGAGTGGTGAAAAACTGTTTTTT
CASSSTGSGEKLFF